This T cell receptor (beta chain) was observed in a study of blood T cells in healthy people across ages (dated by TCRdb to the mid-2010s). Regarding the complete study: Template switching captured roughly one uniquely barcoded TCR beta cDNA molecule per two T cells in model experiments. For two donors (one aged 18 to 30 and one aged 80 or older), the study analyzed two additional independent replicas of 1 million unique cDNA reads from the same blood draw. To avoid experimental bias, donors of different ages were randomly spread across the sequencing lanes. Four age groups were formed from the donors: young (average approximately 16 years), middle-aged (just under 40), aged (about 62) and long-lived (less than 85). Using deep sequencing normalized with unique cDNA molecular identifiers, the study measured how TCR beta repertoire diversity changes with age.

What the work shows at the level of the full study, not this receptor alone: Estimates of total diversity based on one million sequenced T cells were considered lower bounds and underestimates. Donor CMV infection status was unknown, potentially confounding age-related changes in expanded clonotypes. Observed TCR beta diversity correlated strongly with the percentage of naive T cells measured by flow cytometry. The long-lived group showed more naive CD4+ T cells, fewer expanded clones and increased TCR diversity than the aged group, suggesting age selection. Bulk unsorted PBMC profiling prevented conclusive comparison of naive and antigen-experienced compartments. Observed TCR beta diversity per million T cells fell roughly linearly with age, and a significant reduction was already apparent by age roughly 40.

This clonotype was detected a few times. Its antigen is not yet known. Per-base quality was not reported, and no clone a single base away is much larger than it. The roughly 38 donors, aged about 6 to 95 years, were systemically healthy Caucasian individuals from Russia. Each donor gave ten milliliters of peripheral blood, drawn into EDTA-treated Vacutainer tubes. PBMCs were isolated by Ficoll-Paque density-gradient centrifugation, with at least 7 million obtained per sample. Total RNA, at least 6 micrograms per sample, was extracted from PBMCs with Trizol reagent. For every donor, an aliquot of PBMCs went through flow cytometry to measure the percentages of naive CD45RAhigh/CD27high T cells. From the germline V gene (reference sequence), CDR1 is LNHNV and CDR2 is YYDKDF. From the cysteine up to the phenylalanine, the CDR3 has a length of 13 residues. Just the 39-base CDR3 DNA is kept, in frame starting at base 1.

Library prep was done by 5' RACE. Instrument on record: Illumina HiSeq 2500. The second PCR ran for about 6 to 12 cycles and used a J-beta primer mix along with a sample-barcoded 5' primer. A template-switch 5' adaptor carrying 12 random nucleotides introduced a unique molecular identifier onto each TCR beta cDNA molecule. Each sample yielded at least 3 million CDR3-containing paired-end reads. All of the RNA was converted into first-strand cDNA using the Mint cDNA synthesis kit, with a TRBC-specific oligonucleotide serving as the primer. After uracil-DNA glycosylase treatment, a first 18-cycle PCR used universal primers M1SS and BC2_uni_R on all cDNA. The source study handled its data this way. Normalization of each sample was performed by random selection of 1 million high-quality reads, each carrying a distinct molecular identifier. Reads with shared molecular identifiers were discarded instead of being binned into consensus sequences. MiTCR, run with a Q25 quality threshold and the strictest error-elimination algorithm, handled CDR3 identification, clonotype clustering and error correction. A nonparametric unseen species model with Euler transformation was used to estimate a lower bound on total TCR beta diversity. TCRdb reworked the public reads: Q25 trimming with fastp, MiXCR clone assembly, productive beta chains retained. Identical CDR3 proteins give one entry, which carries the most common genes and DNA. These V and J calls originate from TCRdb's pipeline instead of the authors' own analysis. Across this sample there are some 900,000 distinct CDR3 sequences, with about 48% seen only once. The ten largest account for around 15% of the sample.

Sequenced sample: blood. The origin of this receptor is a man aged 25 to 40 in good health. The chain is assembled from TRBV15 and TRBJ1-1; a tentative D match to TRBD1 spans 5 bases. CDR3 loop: CATQTDMNTEAFF. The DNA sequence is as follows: TGTGCTACCCAGACAGATATGAACACTGAAGCTTTCTTT.